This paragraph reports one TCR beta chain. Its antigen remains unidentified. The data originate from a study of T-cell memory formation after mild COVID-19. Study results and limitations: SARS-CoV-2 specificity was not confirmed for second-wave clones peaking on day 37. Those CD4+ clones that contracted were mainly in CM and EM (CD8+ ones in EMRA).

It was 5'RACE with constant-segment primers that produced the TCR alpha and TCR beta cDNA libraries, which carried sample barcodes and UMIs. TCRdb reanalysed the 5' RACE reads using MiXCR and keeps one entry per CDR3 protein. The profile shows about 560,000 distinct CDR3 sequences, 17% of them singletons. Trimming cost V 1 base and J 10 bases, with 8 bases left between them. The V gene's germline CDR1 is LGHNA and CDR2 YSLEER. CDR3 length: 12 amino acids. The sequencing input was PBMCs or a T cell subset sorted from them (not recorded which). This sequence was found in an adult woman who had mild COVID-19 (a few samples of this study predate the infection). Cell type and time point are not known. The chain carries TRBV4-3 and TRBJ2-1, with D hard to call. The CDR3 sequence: CASSQGVGEQFF. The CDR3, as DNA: TGCGCCAGCAGCCAAGGAGTCGGCGAGCAGTTCTTC.